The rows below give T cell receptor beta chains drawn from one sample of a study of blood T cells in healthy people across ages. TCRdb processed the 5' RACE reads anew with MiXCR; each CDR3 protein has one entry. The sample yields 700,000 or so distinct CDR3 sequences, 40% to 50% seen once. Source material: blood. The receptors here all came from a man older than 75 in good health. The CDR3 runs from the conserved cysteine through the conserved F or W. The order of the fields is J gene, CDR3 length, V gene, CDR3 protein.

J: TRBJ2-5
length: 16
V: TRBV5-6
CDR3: CASSLLGVGRQETQYF

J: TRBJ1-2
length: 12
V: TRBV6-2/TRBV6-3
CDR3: CASRPGQYGYTF

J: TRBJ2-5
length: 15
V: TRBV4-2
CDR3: CAGSRVGGDQETQYF

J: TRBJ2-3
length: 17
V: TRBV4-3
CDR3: CASSQDDGRFASDTQYF

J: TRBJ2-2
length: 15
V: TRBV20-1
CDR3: CSARELAGGLGELFF

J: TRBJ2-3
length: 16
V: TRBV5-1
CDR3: CASSAYPGLATDTQYF

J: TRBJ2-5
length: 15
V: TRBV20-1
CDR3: CSARTSGAKRETQYF

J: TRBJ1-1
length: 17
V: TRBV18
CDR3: CASSPPGGRVLNTEAFF

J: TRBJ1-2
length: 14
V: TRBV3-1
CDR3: CASSPGGMDYGYTF

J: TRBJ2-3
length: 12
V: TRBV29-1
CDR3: CSVEGSGCPQYF

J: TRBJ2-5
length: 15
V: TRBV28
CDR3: CASSPGTTYQETQYF

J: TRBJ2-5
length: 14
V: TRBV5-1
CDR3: CASSLEAGGVEQYF

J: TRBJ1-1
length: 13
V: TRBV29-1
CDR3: CSVGRKMNTEAFF

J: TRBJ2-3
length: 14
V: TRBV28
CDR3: CASSRSPGADTQYF

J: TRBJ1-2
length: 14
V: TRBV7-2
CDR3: CASSLGWDRAGYTF

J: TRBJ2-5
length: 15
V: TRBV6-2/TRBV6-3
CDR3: CASSPSDWPGETQYF

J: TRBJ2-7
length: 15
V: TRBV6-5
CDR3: CASSYRGQGRNEQYF

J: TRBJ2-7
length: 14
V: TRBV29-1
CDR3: CSVEGTGLSYEQYF

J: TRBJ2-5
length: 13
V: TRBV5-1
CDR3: CASSSMGLETQYF

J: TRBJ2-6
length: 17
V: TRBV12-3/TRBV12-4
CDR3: CASSPQGRGSGANVLTF

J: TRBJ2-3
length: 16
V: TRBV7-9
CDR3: CASSFLLADVTDTQYF

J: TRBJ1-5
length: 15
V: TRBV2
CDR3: CASSEDRTGGQPQHF

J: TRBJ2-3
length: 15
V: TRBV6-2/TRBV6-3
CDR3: CASSYGRVPADTQYF

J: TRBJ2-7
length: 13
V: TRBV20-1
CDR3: CSAMTGRAYEQYF

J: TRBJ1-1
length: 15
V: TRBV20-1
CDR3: CSASDPGTGGYEAFF

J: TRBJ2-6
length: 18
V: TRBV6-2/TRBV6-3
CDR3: CASSYGPDSSSGANVLTF

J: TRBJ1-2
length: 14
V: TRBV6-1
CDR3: CASISGRINYGYTF

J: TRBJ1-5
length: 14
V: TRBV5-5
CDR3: CASSLAPTREPQHF

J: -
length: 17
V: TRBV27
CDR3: CASITSGGQAHYNEQYF

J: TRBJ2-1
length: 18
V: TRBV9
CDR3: CASSVDVGGVRAYNEQFF

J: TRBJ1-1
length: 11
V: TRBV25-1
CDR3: CASSEGRGAFF

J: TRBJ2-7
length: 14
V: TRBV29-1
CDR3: CSVVPGQVYNEQYF

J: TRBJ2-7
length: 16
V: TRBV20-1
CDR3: CSAPGTSGSFSYEQYF

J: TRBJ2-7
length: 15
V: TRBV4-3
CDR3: CASSQRLADTYEQYF

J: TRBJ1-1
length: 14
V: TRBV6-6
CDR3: CASIWGSGDTEAFF

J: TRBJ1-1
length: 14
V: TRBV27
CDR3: CASSSPSGATEAFF

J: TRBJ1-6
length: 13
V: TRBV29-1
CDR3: CSVEDQKGPPLHF

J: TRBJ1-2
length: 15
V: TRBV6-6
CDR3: CASRENRGREDGYTF